The present T cell receptor (beta chain) was sequenced within a study of blood T cells in healthy people across ages. General study results and limits: Older age coincided with a roughly linear decline in TCR beta diversity per million T cells. Long-lived donors had more naive CD4+ cells and higher diversity than aged donors.

Comment on this clonotype: Its antigen is currently unknown.

With V trimmed by 3 bases and J by 8 bases, 7 bases remained unmatched. The germline V gene encodes CDR1 DFQATT and CDR2 SNEGSKA (reference sequence). The CDR3 consists of 14 residues. Alongside a J-beta primer mix, a sample-barcoded 5' primer served in a second PCR lasting 7 to 11 cycles. The study obtained at least 2.5 million CDR3-containing paired-end reads from every sample. TCRdb called the 5' RACE reads again in MiXCR, with one record for every CDR3 protein. The repertoire holds 1.5 million to 2 million distinct CDR3 sequences, with about 28% as singletons. The material sequenced was blood. This receptor was identified in a woman aged 25 to 39 in good health. V is TRBV20-1 and J is TRBJ1-4, with TRBD1 matching over 9 bases. The CDR3 here is CSASPGTGWEKLFF. In DNA, the CDR3 is TGCAGTGCTAGCCCCGGGACAGGGTGGGAAAAACTGTTTTTT.